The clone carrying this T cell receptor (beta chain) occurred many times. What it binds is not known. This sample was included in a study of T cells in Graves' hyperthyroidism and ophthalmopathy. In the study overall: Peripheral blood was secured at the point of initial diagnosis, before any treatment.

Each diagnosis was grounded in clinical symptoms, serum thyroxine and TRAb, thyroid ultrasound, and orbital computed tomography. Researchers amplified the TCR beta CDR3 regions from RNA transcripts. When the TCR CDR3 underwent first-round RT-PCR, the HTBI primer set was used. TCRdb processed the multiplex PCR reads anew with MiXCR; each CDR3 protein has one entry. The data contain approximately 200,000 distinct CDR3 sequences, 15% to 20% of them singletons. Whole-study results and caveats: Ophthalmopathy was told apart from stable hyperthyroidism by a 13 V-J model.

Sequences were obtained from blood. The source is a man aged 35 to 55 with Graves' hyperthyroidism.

CDR3 in amino acids: CASSLAGLSRDSEQYF. The CDR3 nucleotides read TGCGCCAGCAGCTTGGCCGGACTGTCCCGGGACAGCGAGCAGTACTTC. The chain combines TRBV5-1 with TRBJ2-7; TRBD1 aligns across 7 bases. With V trimmed by 0 bases and J by 6 bases, 12 bases remained unmatched. The length of the CDR3 is 16 residues. The germline V gene encodes CDR1 SGHRS and CDR2 YFSETQ.